The TCR beta chain described here comes from a study of T cell responses to AZD1222 COVID-19 vaccine. Points from the study as a whole: In a largely white British group with more females than males, clonal diversity was possibly underestimated. At 160-218 and 743-854, vaccine-associated CD4 TCRs were dominant, and they spanned spike. As reported, nearly half of all spike-specific TCRs target variant regions that are unmutated. Spike-specific TCR breadth and depth rose after two AZD1222 doses.

Per the germline V gene, CDR1 is LNHDA and CDR2 is SQIVND (reference sequence). V dropped 5 bases and J dropped 5 bases, with 15 bases sitting between them. The CDR3 contains 14 residues. Sequencing was performed with immunoSEQ multiplex PCR; in TCRdb, only in-frame clones are kept and a portion is missing. The sample includes about 64,000 clones, 75% to 95% of them seen just once. Comment on this clone: Its specificity is not known.

This clonotype was obtained from an adult who received the MenACWY meningococcal vaccine as a control. The sample was peripheral blood, taken 28 days after the second dose of the MenACWY control vaccine. The chain carries TRBV19 and TRBJ2-5, with D tentatively TRBD2 (5 bases). CDR3 DNA sequence: TGTGCCAGTAGTGCGGTCGGTGGGGAGGAGACCCAGTACTTC. This translates into CASSAVGGEETQYF.